These 15 T cell receptor beta chains were sequenced from one sample in a study of T cell responses to AZD1222 COVID-19 vaccine. Only in-frame clones appear in the TCRdb table, and some are missing; sequencing was by immunoSEQ multiplex PCR. The sample yields around 62,000 clones, roughly 89% seen once. The source was peripheral blood, collected on day 0 of AZD1222 vaccination. All receptors come from an adult in good health.

The genes are TRBV6-6 and TRBJ1-1, with no clear D. From germline, CDR1 is MNHNY and CDR2 SVGAGI (reference sequence). Deletions cut 4 bases from V and 10 bases from J, with 10 bases between. The CDR3 loop spans 11 amino acids. The CDR3 region is CASSWYEIAFF. The DNA of the CDR3 is TGTGCCAGCAGTTGGTATGAGATAGCTTTCTTT.

The V gene is TRBV9, the J gene TRBJ1-1; possible D gene TRBD1, 5 bases. The CDR3 runs 13 residues. Germline loops: CDR1 SGDLS, CDR2 YYNGEE. V gave up 5 bases and J gave up 5 bases, with 13 bases separating them. CDR3 protein: CASSSAGRTEAFF. The DNA for the CDR3 is TGTGCCAGCAGTTCCGCAGGGAGGACTGAAGCTTTCTTT. Based on the CDR3 plus reference TRBV9 and TRBJ1-1, the full variable domain is DSGVTQTPKHLITATGQRVTLRCSPRSGDLSVYWYQQSLDQGLQFLIQYYNGEERAKGNILERFSAQQFPDLHSELNLSSLELGDSALYFCASSSAGRTEAFFGQGTRLTVV.

V and J are TRBV6-6 and TRBJ1-5; D is uncertain. CDR3 length equals 15 residues. Germline values: CDR1 MNHNY, CDR2 SVGAGI (reference sequence). V dropped 2 bases and J dropped 2 bases, with 10 bases sitting between them. The CDR3 sequence: CASSYGPYGNQPQHF. The CDR3 DNA sequence: TGTGCCAGCAGTTACGGGCCTTATGGCAATCAGCCCCAGCATTTT.

The rearrangement uses TRBV5-1 and TRBJ1-2; D unclear. Per the germline V gene, CDR1 is SGHRS and CDR2 is YFSETQ. The CDR3 loop spans 13 amino acids. Trimming cost V 4 bases and J 5 bases, with 12 bases left between them. CDR3 in amino acids: CASSQGPAYGYTF. The CDR3, as DNA: TGCGCCAGCAGCCAAGGGCCAGCTTATGGCTACACCTTC.

This chain uses TRBV4-1 with TRBJ1-5, with D uncertain. In germline, CDR1 is MGHRA, CDR2 YSYEKL. V was clipped by 0 bases and J by 0 bases, with 15 bases between them. CDR3 length: 18 amino acids. CDR3: CASSQDVRGWRSNQPQHF. In nucleotides, the CDR3 is TGCGCCAGCAGCCAAGATGTAAGAGGGTGGCGTAGCAATCAGCCCCAGCATTTT.

This clone was found a few times. The rearrangement joins TRBV6-5 to TRBJ1-1, with 7 bases that match TRBD1. The CDR3 totals 16 residues. CDR1 MNHEY and CDR2 SVGAGI come from the germline V gene. V lost 0 bases to trimming and J lost 4 bases; unmatched junction nucleotides: 8. The CDR3, as DNA: TGTGCCAGCAGTTACTCGAGCGGGGCAGGGGGCACTGAAGCTTTCTTT. Amino acids: CASSYSSGAGGTEAFF.

This sequence joins TRBV4-1 and TRBJ1-3; no firm D call. With 0 bases removed from V and 5 bases from J, the gap between germline ends came to 8 bases. This CDR3 region has 14 residues. Germline loops: CDR1 MGHRA, CDR2 YSYEKL. The CDR3 reads CASSQEGPRNTIYF. CDR3 sequence (DNA): TGCGCCAGCAGCCAAGAAGGCCCCCGAAACACCATATATTTT.

The chain combines TRBV5-1 with TRBJ1-1; a possible D gene is TRBD1 (6 bases). V was trimmed by 7 bases and J by 4 bases, leaving 20 bases between them. CDR1 is SGHRS, CDR2 YFSETQ, per germline. This CDR3 has 15 residues. In DNA, the CDR3 is TGCGCCAGCCGAACGTTCGCTGGGGGGCCCACTGAAGCTTTCTTT. This encodes CASRTFAGGPTEAFF. The complete variable domain, with remaining parts taken from reference TRBV5-1 and TRBJ1-1, reads KAGVTQTPRYLIKTRGQQVTLSCSPISGHRSVSWYQQTPGQGLQFLFEYFSETQRNKGNFPGRFSGRQFSNSRSEMNVSTLELGDSALYLCASRTFAGGPTEAFFGQGTRLTVV.

This chain links TRBV4-1 with TRBJ1-1; D might be TRBD1 (6 bases). V gave up 3 bases and J gave up 4 bases, with 12 bases separating them. In germline, CDR1 is MGHRA, CDR2 YSYEKL. The CDR3 length is 14 residues. The CDR3: CASSQVGRGTEAFF. The CDR3 DNA reads TGCGCCAGCAGCCAGGTGGGCAGGGGCACTGAAGCTTTCTTT.

The V and J genes are TRBV5-1 and TRBJ2-7; maybe TRBD1 (6 bases). V shed 3 bases and J shed 1 base, with 11 bases lying between them. From germline, CDR1 is SGHRS and CDR2 YFSETQ. The CDR3 sequence is 14 residues long. CDR3 sequence: CASSSTGISYEQYF. The CDR3 region has the DNA TGCGCCAGCAGCTCAACAGGGATTTCCTACGAGCAGTACTTC.

The chain carries TRBV6-1 and TRBJ1-3; 9 bases are a match to TRBD1. V trimming: 2 bases; J trimming: 4 bases; junction bases outside the gene matches: 3. This CDR3 is 15 amino acids long. Germline CDR1 is MNHNS and CDR2 is SASEGT. The CDR3 region has the DNA TGTGCCAGCAGTGAACAGGACAGGGGAGGAAACACCATATATTTT. It specifies CASSEQDRGGNTIYF.

The rearrangement uses TRBV6-6 and TRBJ2-1; weak D call: TRBD1 (5 bases). The V end was cut by 5 bases, the J end by 0 bases, with 8 bases between. CDR3 size: 14 residues. The germline gives CDR1 MNHNY, CDR2 SVGAGI (reference sequence). DNA for the CDR3: TGTGCCAGCAGTCCAGACAGCTCCTACAATGAGCAGTTCTTC. This sequence encodes CASSPDSSYNEQFF.

The V and J genes are TRBV7-2 and TRBJ2-3, with TRBD2 matching over 10 bases. Per germline, CDR1 SGHTA and CDR2 FQGNSA. Trimming at V came to 1 base and at J to 2 bases, leaving 3 bases not matched to a gene. The CDR3 totals 16 residues. The chain's CDR3 is CASSLVGTSVTDTQYF. For the CDR3, the DNA is TGTGCCAGCAGCTTAGTCGGGACTAGCGTCACAGATACGCAGTATTTT.

The chain employs TRBV5-6 and TRBJ2-7; no clear D gene. Germline V CDR1 and CDR2: SGHDT, YYEEEE. V lost 4 bases to trimming and J lost 0 bases, with 11 bases between them. This CDR3 is 14 amino acids long. The CDR3 loop is CASSPHVGSYEQYF. In DNA form, the CDR3 reads TGTGCCAGCAGCCCCCATGTGGGCTCCTACGAGCAGTACTTC. The whole variable domain, filled in from reference TRBV5-6 and TRBJ2-7, reads DAGVTQSPTHLIKTRGQQVTLRCSPKSGHDTVSWYQQALGQGPQFIFQYYEEEERQRGNFPDRFSGHQFPNYSSELNVNALLLGDSALYLCASSPHVGSYEQYFGPGTRLTVT.

The genes are TRBV7-8 and TRBJ1-2; the match to TRBD1 covers 9 bases. Germline V lookup: CDR1 SGHVS, CDR2 FQNEAQ. With V trimmed by 5 bases and J by 4 bases, 8 bases remained unmatched. There are 15 residues in the CDR3. CDR3 protein: CASSRTGTGIYGYTF. As DNA, the CDR3 is TGTGCCAGCAGCCGTACCGGGACAGGGATCTATGGCTACACCTTC.